The entry below describes one T cell receptor (beta chain). CDR3 size: 12 residues. Sequenced by immunoSEQ multiplex PCR; TCRdb stores in-frame clones only, minus some. The sample shows tens of thousands of clones, approximately 80% of them seen only once. The sample originates from a study of blood T cell repertoires in COVID-19. Sequenced: peripheral blood. The sequence derives from a man aged 80 or over with active or convalescent COVID-19. This chain links TRBV21-1 with TRBJ2-7; the DNA was not used to check the table's D call, TRBD2. TRBV21-1 is an annotated pseudogene. The CDR3 DNA reads as TGTGCCAGCAGATTAGACTTCTACGAGCAGTACTTC. Its protein is CASRLDFYEQYF.